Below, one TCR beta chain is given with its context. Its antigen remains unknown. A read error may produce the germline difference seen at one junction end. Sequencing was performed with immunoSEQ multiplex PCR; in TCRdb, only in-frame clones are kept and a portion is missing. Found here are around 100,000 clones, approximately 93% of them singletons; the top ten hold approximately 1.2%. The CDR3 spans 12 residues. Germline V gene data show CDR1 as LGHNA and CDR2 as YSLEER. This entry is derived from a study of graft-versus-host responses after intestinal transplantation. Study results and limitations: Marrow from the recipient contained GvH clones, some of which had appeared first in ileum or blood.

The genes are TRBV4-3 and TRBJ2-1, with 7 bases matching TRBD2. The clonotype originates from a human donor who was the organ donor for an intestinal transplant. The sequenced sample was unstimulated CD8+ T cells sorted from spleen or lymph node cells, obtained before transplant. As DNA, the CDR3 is TGCGCCAGCTCAGTCGGGGCGGGAGAGCCGTTCTTC. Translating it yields CASSVGAGEPFF.